The rows below give T cell receptor beta chains drawn from one sample of a study of cytomegalovirus exposure and HLA in healthy donors. TCRdb's table, derived via immunoSEQ multiplex PCR, lists solely in-frame clones and lacks some. In the table there are nearly 110,000 clones, over 60% of which are singletons. Sequencing used PBMCs. The receptors were sampled from a male donor in good health and CMV-seronegative. Each CDR3 is given with its conserved first and last residue. The D gene is left open where the match is weak. The size field is filled for only some rows; it gives once, few, many or a size class.

cdr3_aa	cdr3_nt	d_call	clone_size	v_call	j_call
CASKKDRNNEQFF	TGTGCCAGCAAAAAGGACAGAAACAATGAGCAGTTCTTC	NA	NA	TRBV2	TRBJ2-1
CAWSVSAAVEAFF	TGTGCCTGGAGTGTATCGGCGGCAGTTGAAGCTTTCTTT	NA	few	TRBV30	TRBJ1-1
CASSLTGQGYGYTF	TGTGCCAGTAGCCTAACGGGACAAGGCTATGGCTACACCTTC	NA	NA	TRBV19	TRBJ1-2
CASSTDRAGYGYTF	TGTGCCAGTAGTACGGACAGGGCTGGGTATGGCTACACCTTC	TRBD1	NA	TRBV19	TRBJ1-2
CASNNGHETNEKLFF	TGTGCCAGCAACAATGGACATGAAACTAATGAAAAACTGTTTTTT	NA	NA	TRBV2	TRBJ1-4
CATSRDLGRMQEQYF	TGTGCCACCAGCAGAGATTTAGGGAGGATGCAAGAGCAGTACTTC	NA	NA	TRBV15	TRBJ2-7
CAGGVALSYEQHF	TGTGCCGGGGGGGTAGCGCTTTCCTACGAGCAGCACTTC	TRBD2	NA	TRBV6-1	TRBJ2-7
CASSGGTTEAFF	TGTGCCAGCAGCGGAGGGACAACTGAAGCTTTCTTT	NA	NA	TRBV9	TRBJ1-1
CASSHGLAGGREQYF	TGTGCCAGCAGCCATGGACTAGCGGGAGGAAGGGAGCAGTACTTC	TRBD2	NA	TRBV27	TRBJ2-7
CATSRAQQTRTDTQYF	TGTGCCACCAGCAGAGCACAGCAAACCCGCACAGATACGCAGTATTTT	NA	NA	TRBV15	TRBJ2-3
CAWGTGTGHYEQYF	TGTGCCTGGGGTACCGGGACAGGGCACTACGAGCAGTACTTC	TRBD1	NA	TRBV30	TRBJ2-7
CASRAPSGRWYEQYF	TGTGCCAGCAGGGCCCCTAGCGGGAGATGGTACGAGCAGTACTTC	TRBD2	few	TRBV2	TRBJ2-7
CASSLDRTPYNEQFF	TGTGCCAGCAGCTTGGATAGGACACCCTACAATGAGCAGTTCTTC	NA	few	TRBV5-6	TRBJ2-1
CAIRDPGLGGGDTQYF	TGTGCCATCAGGGACCCGGGACTTGGGGGAGGTGATACGCAGTATTTT	NA	few	TRBV10-3	TRBJ2-3
CASSTFRDRQYF	TGTGCCAGCAGTACATTCCGGGACAGGCAGTACTTC	TRBD1	NA	TRBV28	TRBJ2-7
CASSLEVLSGLAGVEQFF	TGTGCCAGCAGCTTGGAAGTTCTGTCGGGACTAGCGGGAGTCGAGCAGTTCTTC	TRBD2	NA	TRBV5-6	TRBJ2-1
CASSLVASGRDTQYF	TGTGCCAGCAGCTTAGTCGCTAGCGGGAGAGATACGCAGTATTTT	TRBD2	NA	TRBV7-9	TRBJ2-3
CASSLGSGKPSQETQYF	TGCGCCAGCAGCTTGGGTTCCGGGAAACCCTCCCAAGAGACCCAGTACTTC	NA	NA	TRBV5-1	TRBJ2-5
CASRLQGGYEKLFF	TGTGCCAGCAGGTTACAGGGAGGGTATGAAAAACTGTTTTTT	NA	few	TRBV27	TRBJ1-4
CASSILAGTGELFF	TGTGCCAGTAGTATACTAGCGGGCACCGGGGAGCTGTTTTTT	TRBD2	few	TRBV19	TRBJ2-2
CASSPRTEGGYTF	TGTGCCAGCAGCCCGAGGACAGAAGGTGGCTACACCTTC	NA	NA	TRBV11-2	TRBJ1-2
CASSGAGGLYEQYF	TGCGCCAGCAGTGGAGCGGGAGGGCTCTACGAGCAGTACTTC	TRBD2	NA	TRBV10-1	TRBJ2-7
CASSVVTSGYNEQFF	TGTGCCAGCAGCGTAGTAACTAGCGGGTACAATGAGCAGTTCTTC	TRBD2	NA	TRBV9	TRBJ2-1
CASSAQTFTNEQFF	TGTGCCAGCAGTGCACAGACATTCACGAATGAGCAGTTCTTC	NA	NA	TRBV2	TRBJ2-1
CASSFSGGGTEAFF	TGTGCCAGCAGTTTTTCGGGGGGCGGCACTGAAGCTTTCTTT	NA	NA	TRBV28	TRBJ1-1
CATSTDRGPSQPQHF	TGTGCCACCAGCACGGACAGGGGGCCGAGTCAGCCCCAGCATTTT	TRBD1	NA	TRBV15	TRBJ1-5
CASSKCFAEAFF	TGTGCCAGCAGCAAATGTTTCGCTGAAGCTTTCTTT	NA	NA	TRBV21-1	TRBJ1-1
CAGKTGLRVDTQYF	TGTGCCGGCAAGACAGGGTTACGGGTAGATACGCAGTATTTT	TRBD1	once	TRBV2	TRBJ2-3
CASSFPGLAVSTDTQYF	TGTGCCAGCAGCTTTCCGGGACTAGCTGTAAGCACAGATACGCAGTATTTT	TRBD2	NA	TRBV5-4	TRBJ2-3
CASSLPMGQVGPNTEAFF	TGCGCCAGCAGCTTACCTATGGGACAGGTCGGCCCGAACACTGAAGCTTTCTTT	TRBD1	few	TRBV5-1	TRBJ1-1
CASSLGASGSGETQYF	TGCGCCAGCAGCTTGGGCGCTAGCGGGAGCGGCGAGACCCAGTACTTC	TRBD2	NA	TRBV5-1	TRBJ2-5
CASSTGQGETQYF	TGTGCCAGCAGCACCGGACAGGGAGAGACCCAGTACTTC	TRBD1	NA	TRBV7-7	TRBJ2-5
CASSETGRAKYEQYF	TGTGCCAGCAGTGAGACAGGGCGAGCCAAGTACGAGCAGTACTTC	TRBD1	NA	TRBV6-1	TRBJ2-7
CSVTGGNTEAFF	TGCAGCGTTACAGGGGGGAACACTGAAGCTTTCTTT	TRBD1	NA	TRBV29-1	TRBJ1-1
CATSIQGGSGETQYF	TGTGCCACCAGCATCCAGGGCGGGAGCGGGGAGACCCAGTACTTC	TRBD2	NA	TRBV15	TRBJ2-5
CSVNQGGEETQYF	TGCAGCGTTAATCAGGGAGGTGAAGAGACCCAGTACTTC	NA	NA	TRBV29-1	TRBJ2-5
CASSGDKSNQPQHF	TGTGCCAGCAGCGGGGACAAAAGCAATCAGCCCCAGCATTTT	NA	NA	TRBV6-1	TRBJ1-5
CASSQEGTSGRRGELFF	TGCGCCAGCAGCCAAGAAGGGACTAGCGGGAGGAGAGGGGAGCTGTTTTTT	TRBD2	once	TRBV4-1	TRBJ2-2
CASSLEAGDEAFF	TGTGCCAGCAGCTTAGAAGCAGGGGATGAAGCTTTCTTT	NA	NA	TRBV11-2	TRBJ1-1
CASKGPRTGGHNSPLHF	TGTGCCAGCAAGGGGCCCAGGACAGGGGGCCATAATTCACCCCTCCACTTT	TRBD1	once	TRBV28	TRBJ1-6
CASSKAGGGSYEQYF	TGTGCCAGCAGCAAAGCGGGAGGAGGCTCCTACGAGCAGTACTTC	TRBD2	NA	TRBV11-3	TRBJ2-7